The present T cell receptor beta chain was sequenced within a study of blood T cell repertoires in COVID-19. Study-level information: The study drew acute and convalescent COVID-19 samples from the United States, Italy and Spain. The analysed material was cDNA or gDNA that came from T cells, B-cell-depleted T cells, or PBMCs.

As originally analysed: Estimation of nucleated cell counts was performed using reference gene primer amplification. Assay used: immunoSEQ multiplex PCR; TCRdb lists only in-frame clones, some missing. Clone size and V and J calls were adopted from that table, with D and trimming inferred from the DNA. The sample carries approximately 140,000 clones, 81% recorded once. V lost 7 bases to trimming and J lost 9 bases, with 21 bases between them. The CDR3 is made up of 15 amino acids. CDR1 and CDR2 (germline): MNHEY, SVGAGI. The rearrangement links TRBV6-5 to TRBJ1-4; D perhaps matches TRBD1 (5 bases). This TCR was sampled from a human donor with acute or convalescent COVID-19. The donor label of this sample is uncertain. Sequences were obtained from peripheral blood. CDR3 protein: CASKRMGRGTQKLFF. The CDR3 DNA is TGTGCCAGCAAAAGGATGGGTAGGGGTACGCAAAAACTGTTTTTT.